These 9 T cell receptor beta chains came from one sample sequenced in a study of cytomegalovirus exposure and HLA in healthy donors. The PCR ran on 60 Vbeta and 13 Jbeta primers. This table comes from immunoSEQ multiplex PCR, and its TCRdb copy is limited to in-frame clones, with some not included. The profile shows about 110,000 clones, almost 75% of them singletons. Sequencing input: PBMCs. These receptors originate from a man aged 35-49 years in good health and CMV-seronegative.

The V and J genes are TRBV9 and TRBJ2-1; 10 nucleotides match TRBD2. V shed 3 bases, J shed 7 bases, and the junction held 10 bases outside the gene matches. There are 16 residues in the CDR3. Germline V gives CDR1 SGDLS, CDR2 YYNGEE. In DNA, the CDR3 is TGTGCCAGCAGCGGGATTAGCGGGGGGCCGGGTAATGAGCAGTTCTTC. This sequence encodes CASSGISGGPGNEQFF.

This clone was detected a few times. V usage is TRBV6-5 and J usage is TRBJ2-3; 10 nucleotides line up with TRBD2. CDR1 MNHEY and CDR2 SVGAGI come from the germline V gene. Trimming cost V 5 bases and J 1 base; bases outside gene matches: 3. CDR3 length: 15 amino acids. CDR3 DNA: TGTGCCAGCAGTCAAACTAGCGGGGGCACAGATACGCAGTATTTT. Protein sequence: CASSQTSGGTDTQYF.

This chain links TRBV19 with TRBJ1-5, with TRBD1 matching 10 bases. The V gene's germline CDR1 is LNHDA and CDR2 SQIVND (reference sequence). The junction had 0 bases not matched to a gene; V was cut back by 3 bases and J by 4 bases. This CDR3 region has 14 residues. The CDR3 coding sequence is TGTGCCAGTAGTATGGGACAGGGGAATCAGCCCCAGCATTTT. Translating gives CASSMGQGNQPQHF.

The CDR3 loop is CASSYSITGRETQYF. CDR3 coding DNA: TGTGCCAGCAGTTACTCGATAACAGGGCGAGAGACCCAGTACTTC. This chain joins TRBV6-5 and TRBJ2-5; a possible D gene is TRBD1 (6 bases). Germline CDR1 MNHEY, CDR2 SVGAGI. This CDR3 region has 15 residues. V lost 0 bases, J lost 4 bases, and 12 bases lay in between.

This clone was seen only a few times. The genes are TRBV5-6 and TRBJ1-2; 11 nucleotides line up with TRBD1. The junction had 2 bases not matched to a gene; V was cut back by 0 bases and J by 4 bases. This CDR3 has 15 amino acids. CDR1 is SGHDT, CDR2 YYEEEE, per germline. The CDR3 spells CASSLVGTGGYGYTF. CDR3 nucleotides: TGTGCCAGCAGCTTGGTGGGGACAGGGGGCTATGGCTACACCTTC.

The chain employs TRBV5-1 and TRBJ1-6, with D possibly being TRBD1 (5 bases). The CDR3 is 17 residues long. The germline CDR1 and CDR2 sequences are SGHRS and YFSETQ. V shed 0 bases and J shed 0 bases, with 10 bases lying between them. CDR3 region: CASSLETGDSYNSPLHF. The DNA of the CDR3 is TGCGCCAGCAGCTTGGAAACAGGAGACTCCTATAATTCACCCCTCCACTTT.

This clone was detected only a few times. The rearrangement links TRBV7-2 to TRBJ2-7; 10 nucleotides align to TRBD2. The length of the CDR3 is 16 residues. J lost 7 bases, V lost 5 bases, and 14 bases had no gene match. CDR1 and CDR2 (germline): SGHTA, FQGNSA. The CDR3, as DNA: TGTGCCAGCAGCCTCCCCGGAGCGGGGGGGCCAAGGGAGCAGTACTTC. This gives the protein CASSLPGAGGPREQYF.

This clone was found a few times. The chain couples TRBV2 to TRBJ1-6; TRBD1 is a possible D gene (5 bases). The germline gives CDR1 SNHLY, CDR2 FYNNEI. The V and J ends lost 3 bases and 2 bases respectively, with 11 bases between them. CDR3 length: 16 residues. This chain's CDR3 is CASSDWGDPYNSPLHF. CDR3 coding DNA: TGTGCCAGCAGTGATTGGGGGGATCCCTATAATTCACCCCTCCACTTT.

This clone has only a few counts. Here the CDR3 DNA reads TGCGCCAGCAGCCAAGATGCAGGGAACAATTCACCCCTCCACTTT. Translating gives CASSQDAGNNSPLHF. J is TRBJ1-6 and V is TRBV4-1, with D perhaps matching TRBD1 (5 bases). Trimming cost V 0 bases and J 7 bases, with 10 bases left between them. CDR1 MGHRA and CDR2 YSYEKL come from the germline V gene. This CDR3 has 15 amino acids.